This record looks at one TCR beta chain sequence and its context. Its antigen is not yet known. The input lacks base qualities; no much larger clone sits a single base away. Whole blood was collected in K2EDTA tubes by collaborating institutions according to the institutions' own protocols. For TCRbeta analysis, collaborators shipped samples in one of three forms: frozen whole blood, isolated PBMCs, or DNA extracted from either of those sample types. The data were taken from a study of blood T cell repertoires in COVID-19 (dated by TCRdb to 2020 to 2021). Turning to the overall study: Collaborator samples came from the United States, Italy and Spain and covered acute and convalescent phases of COVID-19. The sample metadata nearly always contained a de-identified subject ID, COVID-19 status, age in years and sex. Subjects who had been exposed to COVID-19, were actively infected with it, or had recovered from it provided the deeply sampled blood TCRbeta repertoires that made up the dataset. HLA class I and class II types, where available, came from metadata supplied by the sample provider rather than from assay-based typing. The prospective study material was composed of cDNA or gDNA derived from T cells, B-cell-depleted T cells, or PBMCs. A freely available public database, intended as a resource for researchers studying the immune response to SARS-CoV-2, is where the repertoires were released. Samples came from the ongoing ImmuneRACE study (first 160 participants) plus 1,254 subjects from 6 global collaborators. Results the study describes overall, beyond this receptor: Clinical and demographic metadata were provided uncurated, with the amount varying by source and participant.

Germline trimming amounts to 6 bases on V and 7 bases on J, with 13 as the count of junction bases outside the gene matches. Reading the germline V gene (reference sequence) gives CDR1 SSHAT and CDR2 FNYEAQ. Including cysteine and phenylalanine, the CDR3 has 17 amino acids. Only the CDR3 portion is preserved as DNA: 51 bases, with reading frame beginning at the first base. TCRbeta CDR3 regions were amplified from genomic DNA using the immunoSEQ Assay, a bias-controlled multiplex PCR. As for how the authors treated the data: Nucleated cell counts per sample were estimated from amplification of reference gene primers within the assay. To quantify the absolute abundance of each unique TCRbeta CDR3 rearrangement, sequence reads were collapsed and filtered. For each sample, productive Simpson clonality was calculated as the square root of Simpson's diversity index across productive rearrangements. This immuneACCESS table, as held by TCRdb, lists in-frame sequences with V and J called but not all clones. Of the missing ones, under half trace to an unresolved V gene in checked studies; the others have no known cause. V, J and clone size derive from that table, while D and trimming were established from the DNA sequence. Counted in this sample were 35,000 to 45,000 clones; approximately 85% of them appeared once. Together, the top ten hold more than 9% of the sample.

The sample consisted of peripheral blood. The sequence was obtained from a human donor in a cohort sampled during active COVID-19. The chain is made from TRBV7-7 and TRBJ1-6; 9 central nucleotides agree with TRBD1. The encoded CDR3 is CASRRQGGTGENSPLHF. The nucleotide sequence is given as TGTGCCAGCAGACGACAGGGGGGGACCGGCGAGAATTCACCCCTCCACTTT. Reference TRBV7-7 and TRBJ1-6 genes cover what lies past the CDR3, so the full variable domain is GAGVSQSPRYKVTKRGQDVTLRCDPISSHATLYWYQQALGQGPEFLTYFNYEAQPDKSGLPSDRFSAERPEGSISTLTIQRTEQRDSAMYRCASRRQGGTGENSPLHFGNGTRLTVT.